The clone carrying this T cell receptor beta chain appeared a single time. The length of the CDR3 is 15 residues. Germline V gene sequence: CDR1 MGHRA, CDR2 YSYEKL. Trimming at V came to 4 bases and at J to 4 bases, leaving 5 bases not matched to a gene. These data belong to a study of T cell changes during pregnancy in multiple sclerosis. Method: immunoSEQ multiplex PCR; TCRdb's copy keeps in-frame clones and lacks some. The repertoire has 75,000 to 100,000 clones, about 92% of them found once; the top ten carry roughly 2%. This chain connects TRBV4-1 to TRBJ1-5; 9 bases are a match to TRBD1. This sequence originates from a female donor in good health, enrolled as a control in a pregnancy study. Sequenced material: peripheral blood, taken after pregnancy. DNA for the CDR3: TGCGCCAGCAGCCCCAAGACAGGGGGGAATCAGCCCCAGCATTTT. As protein: CASSPKTGGNQPQHF.